This T cell receptor beta chain is from a study of cytomegalovirus exposure and HLA in healthy donors. Study-level findings and limits: Rarity characterized most TCR sequences, yet some public TCRs appeared in many donors. Trimming of TCR beta V- and J-genes showed a link, identified in a later analysis, to a missense DCLRE1C variant.

As for this clone: Antigen specificity is unknown.

Deletions cut 4 bases from V and 4 bases from J, with 17 bases between. The CDR3 runs 15 residues. Germline CDR1 and CDR2: SQVTM and ANQGSEA. A multiplex PCR was run with 60 Vbeta primers and 13 Jbeta primers. Method: immunoSEQ multiplex PCR; TCRdb's copy keeps in-frame clones and lacks some. This table has 98,000 or so clones, approximately 76% appearing once. The chain uses TRBV29-1 and TRBJ1-5; D is unresolved. Sequenced sample: PBMCs. The TCR comes from a man in his forties or fifties in good health and CMV-seronegative. The CDR3 sequence is CSVVVEVAGNQPQHF. The CDR3 DNA is TGCAGCGTTGTGGTTGAGGTTGCTGGAAATCAGCCCCAGCATTTT.